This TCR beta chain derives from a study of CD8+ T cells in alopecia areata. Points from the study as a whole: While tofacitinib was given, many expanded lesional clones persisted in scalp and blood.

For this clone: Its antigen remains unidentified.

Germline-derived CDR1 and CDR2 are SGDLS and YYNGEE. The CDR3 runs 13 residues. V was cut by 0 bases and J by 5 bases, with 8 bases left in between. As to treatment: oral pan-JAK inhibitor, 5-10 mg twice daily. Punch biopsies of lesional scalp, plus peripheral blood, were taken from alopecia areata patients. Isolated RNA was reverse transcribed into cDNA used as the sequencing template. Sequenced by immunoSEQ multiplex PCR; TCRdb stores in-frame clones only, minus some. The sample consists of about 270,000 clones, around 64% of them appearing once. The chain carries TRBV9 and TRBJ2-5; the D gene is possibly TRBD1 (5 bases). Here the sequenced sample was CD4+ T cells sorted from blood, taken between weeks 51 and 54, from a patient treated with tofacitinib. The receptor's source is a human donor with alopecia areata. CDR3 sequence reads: CASSVVPGETQYF. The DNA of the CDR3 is TGTGCCAGCAGCGTAGTTCCAGGGGAGACCCAGTACTTC.